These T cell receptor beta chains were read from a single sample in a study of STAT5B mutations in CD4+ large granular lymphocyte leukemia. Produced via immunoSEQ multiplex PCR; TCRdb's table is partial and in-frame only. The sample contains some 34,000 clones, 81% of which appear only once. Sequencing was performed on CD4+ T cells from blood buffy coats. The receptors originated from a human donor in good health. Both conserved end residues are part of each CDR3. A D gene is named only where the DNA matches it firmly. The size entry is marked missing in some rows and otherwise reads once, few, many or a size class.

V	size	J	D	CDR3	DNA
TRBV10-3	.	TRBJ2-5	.	CAISEGAAQETQYF	TGTGCCATCAGTGAGGGGGCGGCCCAAGAGACCCAGTACTTC
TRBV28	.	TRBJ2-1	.	CASSQEVGQFF	TGTGCCAGCAGTCAGGAGGTTGGGCAGTTCTTC
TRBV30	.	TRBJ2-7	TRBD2	CASRTSGGGEQYF	TGTGCCTCCCGGACTAGCGGTGGGGGCGAGCAGTACTTC
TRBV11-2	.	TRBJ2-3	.	CASSFLGGSSSTDTQYF	TGTGCCAGCAGCTTCTTAGGGGGGAGTTCTAGCACAGATACGCAGTATTTT
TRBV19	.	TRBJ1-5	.	CASSSPPGDNQPQHF	TGTGCCAGTAGTTCCCCCCCGGGGGACAATCAGCCCCAGCATTTT
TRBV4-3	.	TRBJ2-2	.	CASSPRTQARELFF	TGCGCCAGCAGCCCTAGGACGCAGGCCCGGGAGCTGTTTTTT
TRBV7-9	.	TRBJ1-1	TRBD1	CASSLADRENTEAFF	TGTGCCAGCAGCTTAGCGGACAGGGAGAACACTGAAGCTTTCTTT
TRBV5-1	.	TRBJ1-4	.	CASSFTYSSANEKLFF	TGCGCCAGCAGCTTTACTTACAGCTCAGCTAATGAAAAACTGTTTTTT
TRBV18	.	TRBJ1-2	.	CASSPAIGRRYGYTF	TGTGCCAGCTCACCCGCGATCGGTAGGAGGTATGGCTACACCTTC
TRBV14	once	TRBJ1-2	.	CASSQLGGSYGYTF	TGTGCCAGCAGCCAGCTGGGGGGTAGCTATGGCTACACCTTC
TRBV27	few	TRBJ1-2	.	CASSPTTGGKGYTF	TGTGCCAGCAGTCCCACCACAGGTGGGAAGGGCTACACCTTC
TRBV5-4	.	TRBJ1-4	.	CASSLMGGRGEKLFF	TGTGCCAGCAGCTTAATGGGGGGCCGCGGTGAAAAACTGTTTTTT
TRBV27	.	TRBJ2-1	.	CASSRTGNEQFF	TGTGCCAGCAGTAGGACGGGAAATGAGCAGTTCTTC
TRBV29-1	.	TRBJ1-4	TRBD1	CSVAGTGPEKLFF	TGCAGCGTTGCCGGGACAGGGCCTGAAAAACTGTTTTTT
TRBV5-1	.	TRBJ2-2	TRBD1	CASSLAASTGAASGELFF	TGCGCCAGCAGCTTGGCCGCTTCAACAGGGGCTGCATCCGGGGAGCTGTTTTTT
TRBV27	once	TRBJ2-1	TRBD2	CASSPWGGRLGNEQFF	TGTGCCAGCAGCCCCTGGGGCGGGAGGTTAGGAAATGAGCAGTTCTTC
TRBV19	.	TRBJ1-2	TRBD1	CASRTVVDRGHGYTF	TGTGCCAGTAGGACCGTGGTTGACAGGGGGCATGGCTACACCTTC
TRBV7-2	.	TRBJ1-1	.	CASSFDARRAFF	TGTGCCAGCAGTTTCGACGCCCGACGGGCTTTCTTT
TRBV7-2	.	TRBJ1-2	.	CASSLSRGSLGYTF	TGTGCCAGCAGCTTATCGCGGGGATCGTTGGGCTACACCTTC
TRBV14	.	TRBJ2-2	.	CASSQDMTSGELFF	TGTGCCAGCAGCCAAGATATGACTAGCGGGGAGCTGTTTTTT
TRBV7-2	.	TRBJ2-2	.	CASSLVGGMAGELFF	TGTGCCAGCAGCTTAGTGGGGGGTATGGCCGGGGAGCTGTTTTTT
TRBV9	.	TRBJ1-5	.	CASSVAEHQPQHF	TGTGCCAGCAGCGTTGCGGAGCATCAGCCCCAGCATTTT
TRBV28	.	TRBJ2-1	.	CASRFRGNEQFF	TGTGCCAGCAGGTTTAGGGGCAATGAGCAGTTCTTC
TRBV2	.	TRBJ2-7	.	CASSEVALSYEQYF	TGTGCCAGCAGTGAAGTAGCCCTCTCCTACGAGCAGTACTTC
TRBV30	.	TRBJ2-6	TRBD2	CAWRGTGMGLAGPSGANVLTF	TGTGCCTGGAGGGGGACAGGGATGGGACTAGCGGGGCCCTCTGGGGCCAACGTCCTGACTTTC
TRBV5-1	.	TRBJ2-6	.	CASSLGLARPGANVLTF	TGCGCCAGCAGCTTGGGTCTAGCGAGGCCTGGGGCCAACGTCCTGACTTTC
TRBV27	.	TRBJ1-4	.	CASSLTPPAGGNEKLFF	TGTGCCAGCAGTTTAACCCCCCCCGCCGGGGGCAATGAAAAACTGTTTTTT
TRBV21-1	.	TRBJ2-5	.	CASNPTSVETQYF	TGTGCCAGCAACCCGACTAGCGTGGAGACCCAGTACTTC